The clone carrying this T cell receptor beta chain was counted only a few times. Data came from immunoSEQ multiplex PCR; TCRdb stores just in-frame clones and leaves some out. The sample includes around 220,000 clones, around nine tenths of them seen just once. V gave up 6 bases and J gave up 5 bases, with 7 bases separating them. CDR3 length equals 11 residues. The data originate from a study of blood T cell repertoires in COVID-19. Sequenced input: PBMCs or T cells enriched from blood (not recorded which). The clonotype comes from a woman in her late teens or twenties who had recovered from COVID-19. V usage is TRBV12-3 or TRBV12-4 and J usage is TRBJ1-1; D not resolved. This CDR3 reads CASRAGTEAFF. The CDR3 coding sequence is TGTGCCAGCAGGGCGGGGACTGAAGCTTTCTTT.